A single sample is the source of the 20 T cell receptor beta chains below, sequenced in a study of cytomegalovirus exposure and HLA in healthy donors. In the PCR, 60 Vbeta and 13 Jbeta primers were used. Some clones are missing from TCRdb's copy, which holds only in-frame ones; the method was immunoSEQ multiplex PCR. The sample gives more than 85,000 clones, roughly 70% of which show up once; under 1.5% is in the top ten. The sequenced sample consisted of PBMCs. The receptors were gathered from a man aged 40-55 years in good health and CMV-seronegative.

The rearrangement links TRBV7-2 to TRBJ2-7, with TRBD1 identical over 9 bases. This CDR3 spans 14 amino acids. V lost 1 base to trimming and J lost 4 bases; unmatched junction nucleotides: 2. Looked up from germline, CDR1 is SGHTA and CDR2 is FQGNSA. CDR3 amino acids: CASSLGQGGYEQYF. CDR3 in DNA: TGTGCCAGCAGCTTAGGACAGGGGGGATACGAGCAGTACTTC. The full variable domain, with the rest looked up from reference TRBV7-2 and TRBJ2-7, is GAGVSQSPSNKVTEKGKDVELRCDPISGHTALYWYRQSLGQGLEFLIYFQGNSAPDKSGLPSDRFSAERTGGSVSTLTIQRTQQEDSAVYLCASSLGQGGYEQYFGPGTRLTVT.

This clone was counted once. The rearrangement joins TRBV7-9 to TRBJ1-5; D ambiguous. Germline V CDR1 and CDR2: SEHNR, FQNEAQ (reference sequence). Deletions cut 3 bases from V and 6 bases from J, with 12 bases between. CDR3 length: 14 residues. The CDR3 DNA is TGTGCCAGCAGCTTGTCGAGGGTCGGTCAGCCCCAGCATTTT. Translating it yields CASSLSRVGQPQHF.

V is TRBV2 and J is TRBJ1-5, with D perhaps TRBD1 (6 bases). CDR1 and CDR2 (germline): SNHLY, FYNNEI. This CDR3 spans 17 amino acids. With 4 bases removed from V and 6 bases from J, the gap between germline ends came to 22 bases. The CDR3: CASSGDRFSWEVQPQHF. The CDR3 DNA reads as TGTGCCAGCAGTGGAGACAGGTTTTCTTGGGAAGTTCAGCCCCAGCATTTT.

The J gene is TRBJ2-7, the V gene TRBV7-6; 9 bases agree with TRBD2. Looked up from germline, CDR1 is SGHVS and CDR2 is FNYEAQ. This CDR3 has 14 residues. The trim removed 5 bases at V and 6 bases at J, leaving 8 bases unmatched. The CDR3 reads CASSTGLAIVEQYF. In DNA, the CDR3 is TGTGCCAGCAGCACAGGACTAGCGATAGTCGAGCAGTACTTC.

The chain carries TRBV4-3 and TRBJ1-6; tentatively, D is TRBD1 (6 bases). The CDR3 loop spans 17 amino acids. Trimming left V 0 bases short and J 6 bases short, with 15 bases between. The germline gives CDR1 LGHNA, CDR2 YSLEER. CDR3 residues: CASSQEGASRANSPLHF. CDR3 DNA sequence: TGCGCCAGCAGCCAAGAGGGGGCAAGCAGGGCTAATTCACCCCTCCACTTT.

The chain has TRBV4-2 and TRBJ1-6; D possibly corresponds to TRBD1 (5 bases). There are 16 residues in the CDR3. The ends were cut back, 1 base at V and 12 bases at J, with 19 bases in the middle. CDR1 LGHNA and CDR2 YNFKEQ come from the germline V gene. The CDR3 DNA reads TGTGCCAGCAGCCAAGGGAGGGACTCAGTCGATTTACCCCTCCACTTT. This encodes CASSQGRDSVDLPLHF.

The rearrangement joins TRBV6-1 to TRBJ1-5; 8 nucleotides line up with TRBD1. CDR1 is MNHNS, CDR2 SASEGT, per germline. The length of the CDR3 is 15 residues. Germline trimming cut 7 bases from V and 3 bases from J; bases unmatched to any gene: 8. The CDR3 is CASNPGTGYNQPQHF. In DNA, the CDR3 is TGTGCCAGCAACCCCGGGACAGGCTACAATCAGCCCCAGCATTTT.

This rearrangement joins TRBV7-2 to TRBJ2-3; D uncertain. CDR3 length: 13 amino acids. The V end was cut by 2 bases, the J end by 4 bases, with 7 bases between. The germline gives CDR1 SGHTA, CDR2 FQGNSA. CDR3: CASSLSRADTQYF. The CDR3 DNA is TGTGCCAGCAGCTTATCCCGTGCAGATACGCAGTATTTT.

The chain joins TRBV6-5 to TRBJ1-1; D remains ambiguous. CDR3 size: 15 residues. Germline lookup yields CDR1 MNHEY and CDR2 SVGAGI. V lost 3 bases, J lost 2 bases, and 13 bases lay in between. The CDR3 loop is CASSYGPPSNTEAFF. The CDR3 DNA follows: TGTGCCAGCAGTTATGGCCCTCCCTCTAACACTGAAGCTTTCTTT.

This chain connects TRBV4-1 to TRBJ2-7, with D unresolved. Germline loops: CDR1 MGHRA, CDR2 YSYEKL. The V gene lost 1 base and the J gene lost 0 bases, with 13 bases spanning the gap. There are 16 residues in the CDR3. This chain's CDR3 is CASSQVPGTSSYEQYF. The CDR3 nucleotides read TGCGCCAGCAGCCAAGTTCCAGGAACGAGCTCCTACGAGCAGTACTTC.

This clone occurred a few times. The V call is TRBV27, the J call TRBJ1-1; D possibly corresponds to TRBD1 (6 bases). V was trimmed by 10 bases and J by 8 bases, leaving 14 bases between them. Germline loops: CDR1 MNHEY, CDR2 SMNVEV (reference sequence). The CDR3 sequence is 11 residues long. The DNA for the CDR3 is TGTGCCACCTGGGGGGGGCCCGAAGCTTTCTTT. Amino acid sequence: CATWGGPEAFF.

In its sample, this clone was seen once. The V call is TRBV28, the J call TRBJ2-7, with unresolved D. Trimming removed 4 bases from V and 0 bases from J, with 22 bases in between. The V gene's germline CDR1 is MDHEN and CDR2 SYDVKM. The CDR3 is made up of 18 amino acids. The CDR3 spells CASSSLVSSQKSSYEQYF. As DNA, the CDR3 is TGTGCCAGCAGTTCTCTCGTATCAAGTCAGAAAAGCTCCTACGAGCAGTACTTC.

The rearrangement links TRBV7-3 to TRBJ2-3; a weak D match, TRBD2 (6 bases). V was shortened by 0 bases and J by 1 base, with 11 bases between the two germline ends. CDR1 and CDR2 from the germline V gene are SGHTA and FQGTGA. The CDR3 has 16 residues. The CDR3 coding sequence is TGTGCCAGCAGCTTAACGGGGGGACCCGGCACAGATACGCAGTATTTT. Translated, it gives CASSLTGGPGTDTQYF.

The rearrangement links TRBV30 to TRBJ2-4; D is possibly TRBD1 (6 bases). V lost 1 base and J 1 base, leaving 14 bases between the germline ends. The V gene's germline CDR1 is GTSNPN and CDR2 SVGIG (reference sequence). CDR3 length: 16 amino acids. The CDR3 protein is CAWSAYRVGAKNIQYF. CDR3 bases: TGTGCCTGGAGTGCCTACAGGGTGGGTGCCAAAAACATTCAGTACTTC.

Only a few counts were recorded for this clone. For the CDR3, the DNA is TGTGCCAGCTCGACAGGGCGTGAAGCTTTCTTT. Translating gives CASSTGREAFF. This chain links TRBV28 with TRBJ1-1, with TRBD1 identical over 7 bases. Germline V gene sequence: CDR1 MDHEN, CDR2 SYDVKM. The V and J ends lost 8 bases and 7 bases, in that order; junction bases with no gene match: 4. The CDR3 is made up of 11 amino acids. Drawing the rest from reference TRBV28 and TRBJ1-1, the complete variable domain is DVKVTQSSRYLVKRTGEKVFLECVQDMDHENMFWYRQDPGLGLRLIYFSYDVKMKEKGDIPEGYSVSREKKERFSLILESASTNQTSMYLCASSTGREAFFGQGTRLTVV.

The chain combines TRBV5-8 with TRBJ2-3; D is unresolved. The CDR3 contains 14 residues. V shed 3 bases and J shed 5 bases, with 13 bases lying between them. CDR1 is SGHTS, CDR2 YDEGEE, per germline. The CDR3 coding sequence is TGTGCCAGCAGCTCGAACATGTTACGAGATACGCAGTATTTT. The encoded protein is CASSSNMLRDTQYF.

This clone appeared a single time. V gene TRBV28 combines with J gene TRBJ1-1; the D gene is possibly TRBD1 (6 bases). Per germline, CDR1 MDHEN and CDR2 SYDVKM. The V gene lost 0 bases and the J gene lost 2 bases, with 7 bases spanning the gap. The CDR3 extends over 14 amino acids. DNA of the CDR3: TGTGCCAGCAGTTTATGGGACAGTAACACTGAAGCTTTCTTT. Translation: CASSLWDSNTEAFF.

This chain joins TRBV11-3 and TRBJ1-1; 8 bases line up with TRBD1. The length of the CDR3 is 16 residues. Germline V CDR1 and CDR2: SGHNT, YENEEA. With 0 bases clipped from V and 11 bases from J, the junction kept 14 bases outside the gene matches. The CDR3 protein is CASSLDGAGGAVWAFF. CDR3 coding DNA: TGTGCCAGCAGCTTAGACGGGGCAGGGGGCGCAGTCTGGGCTTTCTTT.

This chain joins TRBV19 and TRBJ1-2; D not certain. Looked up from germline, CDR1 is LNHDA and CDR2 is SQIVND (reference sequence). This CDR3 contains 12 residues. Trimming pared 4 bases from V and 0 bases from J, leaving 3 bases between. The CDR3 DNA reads TGTGCCAGTAGTACCACTAACTATGGCTACACCTTC. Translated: CASSTTNYGYTF.

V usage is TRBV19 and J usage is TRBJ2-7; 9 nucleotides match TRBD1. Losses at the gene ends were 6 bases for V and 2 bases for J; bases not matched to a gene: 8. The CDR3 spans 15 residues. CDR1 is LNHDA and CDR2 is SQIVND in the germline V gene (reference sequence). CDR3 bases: TGTGCCAGTAGCTGGGGGACAGGGCGGGCCTACGAGCAGTACTTC. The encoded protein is CASSWGTGRAYEQYF.